The source of this T cell receptor (beta chain) is a study of cytomegalovirus exposure and HLA in healthy donors. This CDR3 spans 15 amino acids. The germline V and J ends were trimmed by 6 bases and 0 bases, with 11 bases remaining between them. Germline CDR1 is MNHNY and CDR2 is SVGAGI (reference sequence). In this sample, this clone turned up a few times. The antigen is unknown. General study points: A later analysis by the authors found several of the most significant clusters apparently linked to common viral pathogens.

The primer mix had 60 Vbeta and 13 Jbeta primers. The table came from immunoSEQ multiplex PCR; TCRdb's copy has only in-frame clones and leaves some out. The sample shows some 180,000 clones, roughly 10% of them seen only once. The receptor was isolated from a woman under 40 in good health and CMV-seropositive. The V gene is TRBV6-6, the J gene TRBJ1-4; D may be TRBD1 (5 bases). The source material was PBMCs. The CDR3 is CASREGTTTNEKLFF. DNA of the CDR3: TGTGCCAGCAGGGAAGGGACTACAACTAATGAAAAACTGTTTTTT.